A single sample gave rise to the 21 T cell receptor beta chains below, sequenced in a study of T-cell memory formation after mild COVID-19. Each CDR3 protein gets one entry after TCRdb re-called the 5' RACE reads with MiXCR. The sample has approximately 230,000 distinct CDR3 sequences; approximately 16% are singletons. Sequenced sample: PBMCs or a T cell subset sorted from them (not recorded which). These receptors were taken from a man in his late teens or twenties who had mild COVID-19 (a few samples of this study predate the infection). Cell type and time point are not known.

This clonotype was seen more than once but under ten times. The CDR3 bases are TGTGCCAGCTCACCATGGACAGAGGGAGGAAACACCATATATTTT. Residues: CASSPWTEGGNTIYF. V usage is TRBV18 and J usage is TRBJ1-3, with D possibly matching TRBD1 (6 bases). V dropped 2 bases and J dropped 4 bases, with 12 bases sitting between them. This CDR3 has 15 amino acids. Germline CDR1 is KGHSH and CDR2 is LQKENI.

The chain uses TRBV3-1 and TRBJ1-2; D unclear. The ends were cut back, 3 bases at V and 9 bases at J, with 14 bases in the middle. Germline V gene sequence: CDR1 LGHDT, CDR2 YNNKEL (reference sequence). This CDR3 spans 13 amino acids. CDR3: CASSQIPEDRYTF. The DNA of the CDR3 is TGTGCCAGCAGCCAGATCCCGGAGGACCGCTACACCTTC.

This clonotype was observed a handful of times. J is TRBJ2-1 and V is TRBV27, with 12 bases identical to TRBD2. This CDR3 is built from 18 residues. V shed 1 base, J shed 5 bases, and the junction held 9 bases outside the gene matches. CDR1 and CDR2 from the germline V gene are MNHEY and SMNVEV (reference sequence). CDR3 sequence reads: CASSLYPRTSGVHNEQFF. CDR3 bases: TGTGCCAGCAGTTTATATCCCCGGACTAGCGGGGTCCACAATGAGCAGTTCTTC.

The sample holds a few counts of this clonotype. The chain couples TRBV7-8 to TRBJ2-3; no clear D. The CDR3 has 14 amino acids. Germline loops: CDR1 SGHVS, CDR2 FQNEAQ. V was pared by 2 bases and J by 2 bases, with 8 bases between. The CDR3 DNA reads TGTGCCAGCAGCTTATTTAAGGTCACAGATACGCAGTATTTT. Translation: CASSLFKVTDTQYF.

The rearrangement links TRBV7-2 to TRBJ2-7, with D possibly called TRBD1 or TRBD2 (5 bases each). V was clipped by 3 bases and J by 4 bases, with 10 bases between them. Germline loops: CDR1 SGHTA, CDR2 FQGNSA. The CDR3 runs to 13 residues. CDR3 region: CASSLGREYEQYV. The CDR3, as DNA: TGTGCCAGCAGCTTGGGCAGGGAGTACGAGCAGTACGTC.

This clonotype was counted a few times. The rearrangement links TRBV2 to TRBJ2-1; 8 bases are shared with TRBD2. Germline values: CDR1 SNHLY, CDR2 FYNNEI. The CDR3 is made up of 17 amino acids. After removal of 3 bases from V and 0 bases from J, the junction contained 7 bases not matched to a gene. The CDR3 DNA reads TGTGCCAGCAGTGATCCCGGGGGGGGTAGCTCCTACAATGAGCAGTTCTTC. It is translated as CASSDPGGGSSYNEQFF.

V and J are TRBV24-1 and TRBJ1-2; the match to TRBD1 covers 10 bases. The CDR3 contains 16 residues. Germline loops: CDR1 KGHDR, CDR2 SFDVKD. V gave up 5 bases and J gave up 8 bases; unmatched junction bases: 13. The CDR3: CATSARGGTGVGGYTF. The CDR3 DNA is TGTGCCACCAGTGCCCGCGGCGGGACAGGGGTCGGAGGCTACACCTTC.

The V gene is TRBV7-2, the J gene TRBJ2-3; 13 nucleotides agree with TRBD2. Germline V gene data show CDR1 as SGHTA and CDR2 as FQGNSA. CDR3 length: 16 residues. V gave up 5 bases and J gave up 6 bases; unmatched junction bases: 8. The CDR3 DNA reads TGTGCCAGCAGCCCGACTAGCGGGGGGTTCAAGGATACGCAGTATTTT. Translating it yields CASSPTSGGFKDTQYF.

This chain joins TRBV6-5 and TRBJ2-7, with D possibly being TRBD1 (6 bases). The germline V gene encodes CDR1 MNHEY and CDR2 SVGAGI. This CDR3 is 13 amino acids long. V was trimmed by 6 bases and J by 3 bases, leaving 12 bases between them. The DNA of the CDR3 is TGTGCCAGCAGCCGGACAGTAAACTACGAGCAGTACTTC. Amino acids: CASSRTVNYEQYF.

The rearrangement joins TRBV6-1 to TRBJ2-5; D assignment may be TRBD1 or TRBD2 (5 bases each). The V end was cut by 1 base, the J end by 4 bases, with 7 bases between. Germline V gene data show CDR1 as MNHNS and CDR2 as SASEGT. There are 13 residues in the CDR3. The DNA for the CDR3 is TGTGCCAGCAGTGAAGAGGGGAGAGAGACCCAGTACTTC. Translating it yields CASSEEGRETQYF.

V gene TRBV7-2 combines with J gene TRBJ1-2, with D maybe TRBD1 (5 bases). CDR1 SGHTA and CDR2 FQGNSA come from the germline V gene. The CDR3 sequence is 12 residues long. The ends were cut back, 5 bases at V and 6 bases at J, with 10 bases in the middle. CDR3 residues: CASSSQGNGYTF. The CDR3 DNA is TGTGCCAGCAGCAGCCAGGGTAATGGCTACACCTTC.

The sample holds many counts of this clonotype. This chain links TRBV7-2 with TRBJ2-1, with 7 bases aligning to TRBD1. With V trimmed by 4 bases and J by 12 bases, 18 bases remained unmatched. The CDR3 covers 16 residues. Looked up from germline, CDR1 is SGHTA and CDR2 is FQGNSA. The CDR3 nucleotides are TGTGCCAGCAGCTCCCTAGGGACAGCCGGGTCAAGGGGGCAGTTCTTC. It specifies CASSSLGTAGSRGQFF.

The V and J genes are TRBV20-1 and TRBJ2-3; D is undetermined. V dropped 6 bases and J dropped 0 bases, with 16 bases sitting between them. CDR1 DFQATT and CDR2 SNEGSKA come from the germline V gene (reference sequence). This CDR3 spans 15 amino acids. The CDR3 nucleotides read TGCAGTGCAAGGCCCATTTTCGGTAGCACAGATACGCAGTATTTT. Translation: CSARPIFGSTDTQYF.

The rearrangement joins TRBV9 to TRBJ1-1, with D possibly TRBD1 on 5 matching bases. Germline CDR1 and CDR2: SGDLS and YYNGEE. This CDR3 comprises 16 residues. The V and J ends lost 5 bases and 5 bases respectively, with 22 bases between them. The DNA for the CDR3 is TGTGCCAGCAGTCCAGAAGGAGGGGCCCGCTGGACTGAAGCTTTCTTT. Its protein product is CASSPEGGARWTEAFF.

This chain connects TRBV5-1 to TRBJ1-6, with D tentatively TRBD1 (6 bases). Germline lookup yields CDR1 SGHRS and CDR2 YFSETQ. This CDR3 has 16 residues. Trimming removed 2 bases from V and 4 bases from J, with 13 bases in between. The chain's CDR3 is CASSLAGTRYNSPLHF. The CDR3 bases are TGCGCCAGCAGCTTAGCCGGGACAAGGTATAATTCACCCCTCCACTTT.

The chain links TRBV7-2 to TRBJ2-3, with a possible D match to TRBD1 (5 bases). V lost 5 bases and J 4 bases, leaving 13 bases between the germline ends. CDR3 length: 14 amino acids. CDR1 SGHTA and CDR2 FQGNSA come from the germline V gene. CDR3 in amino acids: CASSQNQGPDTQYF. As DNA, the CDR3 is TGTGCCAGCAGCCAAAACCAGGGCCCAGATACGCAGTATTTT.

The table lists this clonotype with many counts. The chain couples TRBV4-2 to TRBJ2-1; the match to TRBD2 covers 11 bases. Looked up from germline, CDR1 is LGHNA and CDR2 is YNFKEQ. Trimming removed 1 base from V and 7 bases from J; junction bases left unmatched: 9. This CDR3 has 17 amino acids. This chain's CDR3 is CASSQGLAGGAGNEQFF. CDR3 nucleotides: TGTGCCAGCAGCCAAGGATTAGCGGGGGGGGCTGGAAATGAGCAGTTCTTC.

In its sample, this clonotype was seen a few times. The chain combines TRBV11-2 with TRBJ2-3; tentative D call: TRBD1 (5 bases). This CDR3 spans 17 amino acids. Trimming left V 5 bases short and J 1 base short, with 19 bases between. Per germline, CDR1 SGHAT and CDR2 FQNNGV. The CDR3 reads CASSHGFGAGRTDTQYF. In nucleotides, the CDR3 is TGTGCCAGCAGCCATGGTTTTGGGGCAGGGCGCACAGATACGCAGTATTTT.

The J gene is TRBJ2-5, the V gene TRBV11-2, with TRBD1 as a possible D gene (5 bases). The CDR3 consists of 15 residues. The germline V gene encodes CDR1 SGHAT and CDR2 FQNNGV. V was pared by 3 bases and J by 5 bases, with 16 bases between. CDR3 amino acids: CASSFQWGEEETQYF. The CDR3 nucleotides read TGTGCCAGCAGCTTCCAGTGGGGCGAAGAGGAGACCCAGTACTTC.

The CDR3 nucleotides read TGCAGCGTCCTGGGACAGGGGGCCGGGACCCAGTACTTC. Translated, it gives CSVLGQGAGTQYF. The rearrangement uses TRBV29-1 and TRBJ2-5, with 12 bases fitting TRBD1. Germline-derived CDR1 and CDR2 are SQVTM and ANQGSEA. V shed 6 bases, J shed 7 bases, and the junction held 6 bases outside the gene matches. CDR3 size: 13 residues.

This rearrangement joins TRBV4-3 to TRBJ2-7; TRBD1 matches at 7 bases. The length of the CDR3 is 13 residues. Germline assignment: CDR1 LGHNA and CDR2 YSLEER. Trimming at V came to 5 bases and at J to 7 bases, leaving 8 bases not matched to a gene. The CDR3: CASSRGRGREQYF. As DNA, the CDR3 is TGCGCCAGCAGCAGGGGCAGGGGGAGAGAGCAGTACTTC.